The 31 T cell receptor beta chains presented below share a single source sample, sequenced in a study of chemoradiotherapy in HPV16-positive cancers. The protocol was immunoSEQ multiplex PCR, while the TCRdb copy is restricted to in-frame clones and leaves out a portion. This sample has about 15,000 clones; about three quarters occur once, and the top ten carry under 1.5%. Sampling was conducted from a patient who underwent chemoradiotherapy. All receptors come from a human donor with HPV-associated anogenital cancer.

The chain joins TRBV7-9 to TRBJ1-5; D is ambiguous. Germline CDR1 is SEHNR and CDR2 is FQNEAQ (reference sequence). V was pared by 3 bases and J by 2 bases, with 14 bases between. The CDR3 covers 16 residues. DNA for the CDR3: TGTGCCAGCAGCTTCGGGGATAGAATTGGCAATCAGCCCCAGCATTTT. It yields the protein CASSFGDRIGNQPQHF. The entire variable domain, with the rest obtained from reference TRBV7-9 and TRBJ1-5, is as follows: DTGVSQNPRHKITKRGQNVTFRCDPISEHNRLYWYRQTLGQGPEFLTYFQNEAQLEKSRLLSDRFSAERPKGSFSTLEIQRTEQGDSAMYLCASSFGDRIGNQPQHFGDGTRLSIL.

The J gene is TRBJ1-2, the V gene TRBV28; no firm D call. The germline V gene has CDR1 MDHEN and CDR2 SYDVKM. V lost 8 bases and J lost 8, with 15 bases in between. The CDR3 runs to 12 residues. CDR3 residues: CASFGGAGGYTF. In DNA form, the CDR3 reads TGTGCCAGCTTTGGAGGAGCGGGGGGCTACACCTTC.

The chain recombines TRBV4-2 with TRBJ1-2, with TRBD1 matching over 7 bases. Trimming cost V 1 base and J 6 bases; bases outside gene matches: 8. The CDR3 length is 15 residues. CDR1 and CDR2 from the germline V gene are LGHNA and YNFKEQ. The CDR3 sequence: CASSQGQGPANGYTF. DNA for the CDR3: TGTGCCAGCAGCCAAGGACAGGGCCCTGCTAATGGCTACACCTTC.

This chain uses TRBV19 with TRBJ2-5; 9 nucleotides line up with TRBD2. The CDR3 extends over 15 amino acids. Unmatched junction bases numbered 11, after V lost 7 bases and J lost 5 bases. Germline CDR1 reads LNHDA; CDR2 reads SQIVND (reference sequence). The CDR3 sequence is CASIRGSGGWETQYF. The CDR3 coding sequence is TGTGCCAGTATTCGGGGTAGCGGGGGTTGGGAGACCCAGTACTTC.

The J gene is TRBJ2-5, the V gene TRBV9, with D possibly TRBD2 on 6 matching bases. The germline V gene has CDR1 SGDLS and CDR2 YYNGEE. V lost 4 bases and J lost 2, with 9 bases in between. This CDR3 is built from 13 residues. This CDR3 reads CASSFGGQETQYF. The CDR3, as DNA: TGTGCCAGCAGCTTCGGGGGACAAGAGACCCAGTACTTC.

This clone occurred once. This chain uses TRBV7-3 with TRBJ2-2; no clear D. Germline lookup yields CDR1 SGHTA and CDR2 FQGTGA. V dropped 2 bases and J dropped 7 bases, with 23 bases sitting between them. The CDR3 consists of 18 residues. The CDR3 reads CASSLDLPALLVGGELFF. CDR3 bases: TGTGCCAGCAGCTTAGATCTCCCAGCGCTCCTAGTTGGCGGGGAGCTGTTTTTT.

The chain recombines TRBV20-1 with TRBJ2-1; no definite D call. This CDR3 is 10 amino acids long. The V gene lost 5 bases and the J gene lost 4 bases, with 3 bases spanning the gap. CDR1 DFQATT and CDR2 SNEGSKA come from the germline V gene (reference sequence). Here the CDR3 reads CSAFYNEQFF. In nucleotides, the CDR3 is TGCAGTGCTTTTTACAATGAGCAGTTCTTC.

CDR3 in amino acids: CASRPYRGYTF. DNA of the CDR3: TGTGCCAGCAGGCCGTACAGGGGCTACACCTTC. This chain joins TRBV6-8 and TRBJ1-2, with D perhaps matching TRBD1 (5 bases). From germline, CDR1 is MNHGY and CDR2 SAAAGT. The CDR3 loop spans 11 amino acids. Trimming removed 6 bases at V and 8 bases at J, with 10 bases between.

This chain links TRBV15 with TRBJ1-2; perhaps TRBD1 as D (6 bases). The CDR3 is 13 residues long. Trimming removed 5 bases from V and 5 bases from J, with 12 bases in between. The germline gives CDR1 LNHNV, CDR2 YYDKDF (reference sequence). Written as DNA, the CDR3 is TGTGCCACCAGCGGGGGCCCTGGGTATGGCTACACCTTC. Its translation is CATSGGPGYGYTF.

The genes are TRBV11-2 and TRBJ2-7, with D possibly TRBD2 on 5 matching bases. Germline V gene data show CDR1 as SGHAT and CDR2 as FQNNGV. V lost 0 bases, J lost 6 bases, and 18 bases lay in between. The CDR3 runs 16 residues. The chain's CDR3 is CASSLDVTRPGGEQYF. The CDR3 nucleotides are TGTGCCAGCAGCTTAGATGTAACGCGTCCAGGAGGCGAGCAGTACTTC.

The chain recombines TRBV6-4 with TRBJ1-1; 8 nucleotides align to TRBD1. Trimming cost V 7 bases and J 5 bases; bases outside gene matches: 9. The CDR3 runs 14 residues. Germline assignment: CDR1 MRHNA and CDR2 SNTAGT. CDR3 nucleotide sequence: TGTGCCAGCAAAAAAGGACAGGGTGGTACTGAAGCTTTCTTT. Translating gives CASKKGQGGTEAFF.

V usage is TRBV7-9 and J usage is TRBJ2-3; D gene unclear. The germline V gene encodes CDR1 SEHNR and CDR2 FQNEAQ (reference sequence). The ends were cut back, 6 bases at V and 5 bases at J, with 6 bases in the middle. The CDR3 is 11 residues long. Here the CDR3 DNA reads TGTGCCAGCAGAGGCGGAGATACGCAGTATTTT. It is translated as CASRGGDTQYF. The entire variable domain, with the rest obtained from reference TRBV7-9 and TRBJ2-3, is as follows: DTGVSQNPRHKITKRGQNVTFRCDPISEHNRLYWYRQTLGQGPEFLTYFQNEAQLEKSRLLSDRFSAERPKGSFSTLEIQRTEQGDSAMYLCASRGGDTQYFGPGTRLTVL.

This clone was counted a single time. V is TRBV7-9 and J is TRBJ2-5; no firm D call. V lost 5 bases to trimming and J lost 7 bases, with 14 bases between them. Germline V gives CDR1 SEHNR, CDR2 FQNEAQ (reference sequence). The CDR3 sequence is 13 residues long. The CDR3 nucleotides read TGTGCCAGCAGCCAACCGCCCGGACCGACCCAGTACTTC. Protein sequence: CASSQPPGPTQYF.

The chain combines TRBV7-2 with TRBJ2-3, with TRBD2 matching over 8 bases. V was pared by 4 bases and J by 4 bases, with 10 bases of the junction left unmatched. Germline V CDR1 and CDR2: SGHTA, FQGNSA. CDR3 length: 16 residues. CDR3 coding DNA: TGTGCCAGCAGCTCATCCCCAGCGGGGGTGCCAGATACGCAGTATTTT. Translated, it gives CASSSSPAGVPDTQYF. Based on the CDR3 plus reference TRBV7-2 and TRBJ2-3, the full variable domain is GAGVSQSPSNKVTEKGKDVELRCDPISGHTALYWYRQSLGQGLEFLIYFQGNSAPDKSGLPSDRFSAERTGGSVSTLTIQRTQQEDSAVYLCASSSSPAGVPDTQYFGPGTRLTVL.

The genes are TRBV11-2 and TRBJ2-2, with 11 bases matching TRBD2. Per the germline V gene, CDR1 is SGHAT and CDR2 is FQNNGV. V shed 2 bases, J shed 1 base, and the junction held 0 bases outside the gene matches. This CDR3 has 16 amino acids. CDR3 residues: CASSLTSGGNTGELFF. CDR3 DNA: TGTGCCAGCAGCTTAACTAGCGGGGGGAACACCGGGGAGCTGTTTTTT.

V is TRBV10-1 and J is TRBJ1-3; D gene ambiguous. Trimming shortened V by 3 bases and J by 3 bases, and 18 bases separated the two germline ends. CDR3 length: 17 amino acids. CDR1 is WNHNN, CDR2 SYGVQD, per germline (reference sequence). The CDR3 loop is CASSEGQSLWYGNTIYF. The CDR3 nucleotides read TGCGCCAGCAGTGAAGGTCAGTCCCTCTGGTATGGAAACACCATATATTTT.

This clone was picked up one time. This sequence joins TRBV7-2 and TRBJ1-5; D gene ambiguous. The CDR3 loop spans 16 amino acids. Germline V gene sequence: CDR1 SGHTA, CDR2 FQGNSA. Trimming took off 0 bases at V and 7 bases at J, with 16 bases between the two ends. Here the CDR3 reads CASSLAIAMGGQPQHF. Written as DNA, the CDR3 is TGTGCCAGCAGCTTAGCCATAGCTATGGGTGGACAGCCCCAGCATTTT.

The chain recombines TRBV7-2 with TRBJ2-4, with TRBD2 identical over 10 bases. V gave up 1 base and J gave up 8 bases; unmatched junction bases: 14. Germline V gives CDR1 SGHTA, CDR2 FQGNSA. There are 18 residues in the CDR3. The CDR3: CASSLEVAGGRMSDIQYF. The CDR3 DNA follows: TGTGCCAGCAGCTTAGAAGTAGCGGGGGGAAGAATGTCAGACATTCAGTACTTC. The whole variable domain, filled in from reference TRBV7-2 and TRBJ2-4, reads GAGVSQSPSNKVTEKGKDVELRCDPISGHTALYWYRQSLGQGLEFLIYFQGNSAPDKSGLPSDRFSAERTGGSVSTLTIQRTQQEDSAVYLCASSLEVAGGRMSDIQYFGAGTRLSVL.

This chain joins TRBV7-2 and TRBJ2-7; 8 bases are a match to TRBD1. CDR1 and CDR2 from the germline V gene are SGHTA and FQGNSA. This CDR3 is 14 amino acids long. The V gene end was trimmed by 5 bases and the J gene end by 2 bases; junction bases not matched to a gene: 5. CDR3 protein: CASSRDRKAYEQYF. In nucleotides, the CDR3 is TGTGCCAGCAGCCGGGACAGGAAGGCCTACGAGCAGTACTTC. Full variable domain (missing parts from reference TRBV7-2 and TRBJ2-7): GAGVSQSPSNKVTEKGKDVELRCDPISGHTALYWYRQSLGQGLEFLIYFQGNSAPDKSGLPSDRFSAERTGGSVSTLTIQRTQQEDSAVYLCASSRDRKAYEQYFGPGTRLTVT.

The rearrangement joins TRBV9 to TRBJ1-1; TRBD1 is a possible D gene (5 bases). The CDR3 extends over 14 amino acids. V gave up 5 bases and J gave up 1 base, with 12 bases separating them. CDR1 is SGDLS, CDR2 YYNGEE, per germline. The CDR3 here is CASRGGTGNTEAFF. The CDR3 DNA follows: TGTGCCAGCAGGGGAGGAACAGGGAACACTGAAGCTTTCTTT.

The V call is TRBV7-2, the J call TRBJ2-3; 7 bases are shared with TRBD2. Looked up from germline, CDR1 is SGHTA and CDR2 is FQGNSA. The CDR3 is 15 residues long. Germline trimming cut 1 base from V and 4 bases from J; bases unmatched to any gene: 5. The DNA for the CDR3 is TGTGCCAGCAGCTTAGTGGGGGGGGTAGCAGATACGCAGTATTTT. Residues: CASSLVGGVADTQYF.

This sequence joins TRBV14 and TRBJ1-1; D is ambiguous. The germline gives CDR1 SGHDN, CDR2 FVKESK. This CDR3 is 14 amino acids long. Trimming removed 4 bases from V and 3 bases from J, with 12 bases in between. CDR3 residues: CASSPQVLDTEAFF. The CDR3 bases are TGTGCCAGCAGCCCTCAGGTGCTAGACACTGAAGCTTTCTTT.

This chain links TRBV5-4 with TRBJ2-3; perhaps TRBD2 as D (6 bases). V was pared by 4 bases and J by 8 bases, with 20 bases between. The germline CDR1 and CDR2 sequences are SGHNT and YYREEE (reference sequence). This CDR3 spans 15 amino acids. The CDR3 DNA reads TGTGCCAGCAGCCTTGTAGGGGCGGGCGGGATTACGCAGTATTTT. It codes for CASSLVGAGGITQYF. The variable domain in full, completed from reference TRBV5-4 and TRBJ2-3, reads ETGVTQSPTHLIKTRGQQVTLRCSSQSGHNTVSWYQQALGQGPQFIFQYYREEENGRGNFPPRFSGLQFPNYSSELNVNALELDDSALYLCASSLVGAGGITQYFGPGTRLTVL.

The chain has TRBV2 and TRBJ2-1, with 12 nucleotides matching TRBD2. This CDR3 spans 15 amino acids. CDR1 and CDR2 (germline): SNHLY, FYNNEI. V gave up 4 bases and J gave up 2 bases; unmatched junction bases: 0. Here the CDR3 reads CASSASGGAYNEQFF. The CDR3 coding sequence is TGTGCCAGCAGTGCTAGCGGGGGGGCCTACAATGAGCAGTTCTTC. The full variable domain, in which reference TRBV2 and TRBJ2-1 provide the parts outside the CDR3, is EPEVTQTPSHQVTQMGQEVILRCVPISNHLYFYWYRQILGQKVEFLVSFYNNEISEKSEIFDDQFSVERPDGSNFTLKIRSTKLEDSAMYFCASSASGGAYNEQFFGPGTRLTVL.

The chain has TRBV11-3 and TRBJ1-1, with D unclear. CDR1 and CDR2 from the germline V gene are SGHNT and YENEEA. The CDR3 is 11 residues long. V lost 4 bases and J 7 bases, leaving 7 bases between the germline ends. The CDR3, as DNA: TGTGCCAGCAGCTCGGGTGGTGAAGCTTTCTTT. Residues: CASSSGGEAFF.

The chain couples TRBV5-4 to TRBJ2-1; TRBD2 is a possible D gene (6 bases). Trimming left V 1 base short and J 4 bases short, with 15 bases between. This CDR3 is built from 16 residues. In germline, CDR1 is SGHNT, CDR2 YYREEE (reference sequence). The CDR3 DNA reads as TGTGCCAGCAGCTTGAGGCTAGCGCCCAGATACAATGAGCAGTTCTTC. Residues: CASSLRLAPRYNEQFF.

The chain has TRBV9 and TRBJ2-2; the match to TRBD2 covers 7 bases. Trimming took 0 bases from V and 3 from J; bases not matched to a gene: 2. The length of the CDR3 is 15 residues. Per the germline V gene, CDR1 is SGDLS and CDR2 is YYNGEE. CDR3 loop: CASSVASGDTGELFF. For the CDR3, the DNA is TGTGCCAGCAGCGTAGCCAGCGGGGACACCGGGGAGCTGTTTTTT.

The rearrangement uses TRBV18 and TRBJ1-1; no clear D. CDR3 length equals 13 residues. The V and J ends lost 3 bases and 7 bases respectively, with 12 bases between them. Per germline, CDR1 KGHSH and CDR2 LQKENI. The CDR3 nucleotides are TGTGCCAGCTCACCCGCCGCGGAGGTTGAAGCTTTCTTT. Residues: CASSPAAEVEAFF. The variable domain in full, completed from reference TRBV18 and TRBJ1-1, reads NAGVMQNPRHLVRRRGQEARLRCSPMKGHSHVYWYRQLPEEGLKFMVYLQKENIIDESGMPKERFSAEFPKEGPSILRIQQVVRGDSAAYFCASSPAAEVEAFFGQGTRLTVV.

Only one count was recorded for this clone. The rearrangement uses TRBV18 and TRBJ2-5; D gene ambiguous. V lost 0 bases, J lost 5 bases, and 13 bases lay in between. The CDR3 is made up of 15 amino acids. Germline CDR1 and CDR2: KGHSH and LQKENI. The chain's CDR3 is CASSPPGRQWETQYF. DNA of the CDR3: TGTGCCAGCTCACCACCAGGCCGCCAATGGGAGACCCAGTACTTC.

The chain links TRBV6-6 to TRBJ1-2, with TRBD1 matching 7 bases. The CDR3 is 15 amino acids. The V segment lost 7 bases and the J segment 4 bases; nucleotides outside the gene matches: 12. Germline lookup yields CDR1 MNHNY and CDR2 SVGAGI (reference sequence). DNA of the CDR3: TGTGCCAGCACCATGGGACAGACCATCTTCTATGGCTACACCTTC. This sequence encodes CASTMGQTIFYGYTF.

The rearrangement uses TRBV7-3 and TRBJ1-1; D remains unclear. V lost 2 bases and J 4 bases, leaving 8 bases between the germline ends. CDR3 length: 13 residues. Germline V gives CDR1 SGHTA, CDR2 FQGTGA. CDR3 coding DNA: TGTGCCAGCAGCTTAGGAGCGGGCACTGAAGCTTTCTTT. Translated: CASSLGAGTEAFF.